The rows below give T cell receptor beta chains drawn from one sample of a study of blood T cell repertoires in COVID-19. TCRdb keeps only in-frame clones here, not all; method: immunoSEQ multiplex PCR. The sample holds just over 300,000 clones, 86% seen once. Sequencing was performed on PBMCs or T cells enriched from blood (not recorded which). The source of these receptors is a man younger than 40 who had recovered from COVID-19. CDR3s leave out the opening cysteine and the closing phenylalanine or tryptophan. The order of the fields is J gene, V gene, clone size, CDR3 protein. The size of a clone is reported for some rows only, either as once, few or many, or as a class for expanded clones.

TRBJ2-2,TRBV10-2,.,ASSAAGGPGGELF
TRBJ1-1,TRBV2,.,ASDIRGEAF
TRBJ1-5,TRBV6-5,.,ASSHDRDVQPQH
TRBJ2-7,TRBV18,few,ASSPRTGPYEQY
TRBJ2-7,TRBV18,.,ASSPGTGGFEQY
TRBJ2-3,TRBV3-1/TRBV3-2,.,ASSQNQGSTDTQY
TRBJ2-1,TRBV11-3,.,ASSLVASGTYNEQF
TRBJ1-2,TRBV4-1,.,ASSPGYGYT
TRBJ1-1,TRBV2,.,ASSGQGPEAF
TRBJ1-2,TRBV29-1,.,SVGDFYGYT
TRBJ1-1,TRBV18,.,ASRLDRVNTEAF
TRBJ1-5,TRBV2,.,ASSREQGDQPQH
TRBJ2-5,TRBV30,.,AWSVPGPGFGTSGRAPWETQY
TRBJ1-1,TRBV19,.,ASSMGQDTFEAF
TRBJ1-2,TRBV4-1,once,ASSPGDLRSGPTGYT
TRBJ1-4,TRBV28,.,ASTGFLGATNEKLF
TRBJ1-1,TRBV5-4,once,ASSGGTRAPEAF
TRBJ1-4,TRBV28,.,ASTPTGHNEKLF
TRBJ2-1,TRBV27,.,ASSLMGSSYNEQF
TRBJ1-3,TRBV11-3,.,ASSPRGVFHSGNTIY
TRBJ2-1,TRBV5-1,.,ASSVLPDSVNEQF
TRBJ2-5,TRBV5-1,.,ASSLGQYQETQY
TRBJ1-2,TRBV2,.,ASRGTLEGIYGYT
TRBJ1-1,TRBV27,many,ASSPNQGGTEAF
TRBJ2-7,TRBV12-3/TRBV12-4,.,ASSWLSTYEQY
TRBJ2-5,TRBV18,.,ASSPPSGGNVKTQY
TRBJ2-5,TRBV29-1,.,SVENPRGGETQY
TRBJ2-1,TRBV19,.,ASSLYLNEQF
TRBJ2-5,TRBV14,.,ASSQRRQGGTQY
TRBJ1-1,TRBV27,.,ASSALRQGTTEAF
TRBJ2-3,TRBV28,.,ASSFARLDRTDTQY
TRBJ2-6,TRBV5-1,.,ASSLGGGAPGANVLT
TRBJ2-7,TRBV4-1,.,ASSPFPTSGRGAEQY
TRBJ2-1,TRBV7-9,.,ASSLAGAVNEQF
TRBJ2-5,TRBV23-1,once,ASSQSTPGQRLETQY
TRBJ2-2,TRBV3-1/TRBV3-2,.,ASSRGRGTPNTGELF
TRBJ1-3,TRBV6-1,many,ASSDGTGFDTIY
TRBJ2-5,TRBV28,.,ASSSTSKGEETQY
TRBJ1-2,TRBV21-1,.,ASSNLYYGYT
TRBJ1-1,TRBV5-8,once,ASSLVGQGNTEAF
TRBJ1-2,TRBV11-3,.,ASSQGGGYGYT
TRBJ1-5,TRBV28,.,ASSSSGGDSNQPQH
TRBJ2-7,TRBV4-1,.,ASSPILVVPGQSYEQY